This TCR beta chain was captured by sequencing in a study of blood T cell repertoires in COVID-19. Method: immunoSEQ multiplex PCR; TCRdb's copy keeps in-frame clones and lacks some. The table records 98,000 or so clones, around 90% of them present only once. CDR1 is MNHNS, CDR2 SASEGT, per germline. This CDR3 contains 16 residues. J gave up 3 bases and V 4 bases, and 6 bases lay outside the gene matches. The chain couples TRBV6-1 to TRBJ2-5, with 12 positions matching TRBD2. This clonotype was obtained from a man in his 60s with COVID-19, enrolled during active disease. The sample was peripheral blood. DNA for the CDR3: TGTGCCAGCAGTGTGCTAGCGGGAGGGGGCGAAGAGACCCAGTACTTC. Residues: CASSVLAGGGEETQYF.